The rows below give T cell receptor beta chains drawn from one sample of a study of vaccination effects on CD4 cells after COVID-19. TCRdb keeps only in-frame clones here, not all; method: immunoSEQ multiplex PCR. This sample carries more than 60,000 clones, around 69% of them seen once, and the ten largest clones take around 1.5%. Which antigens these TCRs recognize remains unknown. The source material was CD4+ T cells from PBMCs cultured with HCoV-229E spike peptides, sampled after COVID-19 vaccination. These receptors originate from a human donor who received a COVID-19 vaccine. Each CDR3 is given with its conserved first and last residue. The D gene is left open where the match is weak. For some rows the clone size is stated as once, few or many, or as a class when expanded; others skip it.

TRBV29-1,NA,TRBJ2-3,NA,TGCAGCGTTGCGGGCCCAGATACGCAGTATTTT,CSVAGPDTQYF
TRBV6-1,few,TRBJ1-4,TRBD1,TGTGCCAGCAGTGAAGGGACAGGGCAACTGTTTTTT,CASSEGTGQLFF
TRBV7-9,NA,TRBJ1-2,NA,TGTGCCAGCAGCTTAGGTCATGATCCCCACTATGGCTACACCTTC,CASSLGHDPHYGYTF
TRBV18,NA,TRBJ1-1,NA,TGTGCCAGCTCTGGCTTGTCAGGGATGAACACTGAAGCTTTCTTT,CASSGLSGMNTEAFF
TRBV19,few,TRBJ2-1,NA,TGTGCCAGTAGTTGGAACAAAAACAATGAGCAGTTCTTC,CASSWNKNNEQFF
TRBV30,NA,TRBJ2-2,NA,TGTGCCTGGAGTGTAGCAGGGAGGAACACCGGGGAGCTGTTTTTT,CAWSVAGRNTGELFF
TRBV14,NA,TRBJ1-1,NA,TGTGCCAGCAGCCAGTCGGTGAACACTGAAGCTTTCTTT,CASSQSVNTEAFF
TRBV4-1,NA,TRBJ1-1,NA,TGCGCCAGCAGCCAAGATCATTGGGGAAGGGTCGAAGCTTTCTTT,CASSQDHWGRVEAFF
TRBV19,NA,TRBJ2-3,NA,TGTGCCACCCTTCGAGGGGGTTCGGGAGATACGCAGTATTTT,CATLRGGSGDTQYF
TRBV27,few,TRBJ1-2,NA,TGTGCCGCCCTGGACAGCCTCTATGGCTACACCTTC,CAALDSLYGYTF
TRBV3-1/TRBV3-2,NA,TRBJ2-3,TRBD2,TGTGCCAGCAGCCCTATAGCGGGGGGCCGAACAGATACGCAGTATTTT,CASSPIAGGRTDTQYF
TRBV7-8,few,TRBJ1-1,NA,TGTGCCAGCAGCTTAGCGCGGGTCTTAACGAGCACTGAAGCTTTCTTT,CASSLARVLTSTEAFF
TRBV4-1,NA,TRBJ1-2,NA,TGCGCCAGCAGCCAACGGACAGAAAACTATGGCTACACCTTC,CASSQRTENYGYTF
TRBV30,NA,TRBJ1-5,NA,TGTGCCTGGAGCGCCGGGTCCAATCAGCCCCAGCATTTT,CAWSAGSNQPQHF
TRBV9,NA,TRBJ2-1,TRBD2,TGTGCCAGCAGCGTAGGGAGCGGGGGGGTTGTTGAGCAGTTCTTC,CASSVGSGGVVEQFF
TRBV7-2,NA,TRBJ2-3,TRBD2,TGTGCCAGCAGCAGTGGGACTAGCGGGGTTGCAGATACGCAGTATTTT,CASSSGTSGVADTQYF
TRBV7-8,NA,TRBJ1-5,TRBD1,TGTGCCAGCAGCCCCTCGGACAGGTTCAATCAGCCCCAGCATTTT,CASSPSDRFNQPQHF
TRBV18,NA,TRBJ1-1,NA,TGTGCCAGCTCCTCGCGCGGGACGAACACTGAAGCTTTCTTT,CASSSRGTNTEAFF
TRBV10-3,NA,TRBJ2-1,NA,TGTGCCATCAGTGCAATACAGGGCCAGAGCTCCTACAATGAGCAGTTCTTC,CAISAIQGQSSYNEQFF
TRBV6-6,NA,TRBJ2-3,NA,TGTGCCAGCAGTTATACCACAGATACGCAGTATTTT,CASSYTTDTQYF
TRBV19,NA,TRBJ2-3,NA,TGTGCCAGTAGTATCGGGACGGGAACTAGCACAGATACGCAGTATTTT,CASSIGTGTSTDTQYF
TRBV18,few,TRBJ2-5,NA,TGTGCCAGCTCAACCTCCCAAGAGACCCAGTACTTC,CASSTSQETQYF
TRBV7-3,NA,TRBJ2-2,NA,TGTGCCAGCAGCTTAACCTTCGGGTTGGACACCGGGGAGCTGTTTTTT,CASSLTFGLDTGELFF
TRBV28,NA,TRBJ1-2,NA,TGTGCCAGCAGCTCCGACGGTGAAGCTAACTATGGCTACACCTTC,CASSSDGEANYGYTF
TRBV7-2,NA,TRBJ1-3,NA,TGTGCCAGCAGCCCAGGGCCCTCGGGTAACACCATATATTTT,CASSPGPSGNTIYF
TRBV18,once,TRBJ2-1,TRBD2,TGTGCCAGCTCACAAGCGACTAGCGGAGAGCAGTTCTTC,CASSQATSGEQFF
TRBV2,few,TRBJ2-5,NA,TGTGCCAGCAGTGATCGGACGCGCGAGACCCAGTACTTC,CASSDRTRETQYF
TRBV9,NA,TRBJ1-6,NA,TGTGCCAGCAGCGTGGGCAGGACCTCCTATAATTCACCCCTCCACTTT,CASSVGRTSYNSPLHF
TRBV7-8,NA,TRBJ2-6,NA,TGTGCCAGCAGCTTCTCCGGGAGAGAAGGGGCCAACGTCCTGACTTTC,CASSFSGREGANVLTF
TRBV18,NA,TRBJ2-1,TRBD2,TGTGCCAGCTCTCCCGGACTAGCGGGGAAGGGCTACAATGAGCAGTTCTTC,CASSPGLAGKGYNEQFF
TRBV5-4,NA,TRBJ2-1,NA,TGTGCCAGCAGCTTAGACCTCGGGACTCGCTCAGATGAGCAGTTCTTC,CASSLDLGTRSDEQFF
TRBV6-5,NA,TRBJ2-2,TRBD1,TGTGCCAGCAGTTACCTAACAGGGGGTACCGGGGAGCTGTTTTTT,CASSYLTGGTGELFF
TRBV30,few,TRBJ1-4,NA,TGTGCCTGGGCAACCGGGACGGAGAATGAAAAACTGTTTTTT,CAWATGTENEKLFF
TRBV7-2,NA,TRBJ1-1,NA,TGTGCCAGCAGTTCGACAGGTTACACTGAAGCTTTCTTT,CASSSTGYTEAFF
TRBV5-4,once,TRBJ1-2,NA,TGTGCCAGCAGCTTAGTAGGGGCAGGTGGTGGCTACACCTTC,CASSLVGAGGGYTF
TRBV4-3,NA,TRBJ1-2,NA,TGCGCCAGCAGCCGGGAGGCCAACTATGGCTACACCTTC,CASSREANYGYTF
TRBV5-1,NA,TRBJ2-3,TRBD1,TGCGCCAGCAGCACGGGACAGGGGGCGTATGATACGCAGTATTTT,CASSTGQGAYDTQYF
TRBV7-2,few,TRBJ1-5,TRBD1,TGTGCCAGCAGCTTAGATGGGACAGGGATTAATCAGCCCCAGCATTTT,CASSLDGTGINQPQHF
TRBV12-5,NA,TRBJ2-6,NA,TGTGCTAGTGGTTTGGTACAAGGGGCGGGGGCCAACGTCCTGACTTTC,CASGLVQGAGANVLTF
TRBV27,NA,TRBJ2-5,NA,TGTGCCAGCAGAATTTGGTCGTCGGAAGAGACCCAGTACTTC,CASRIWSSEETQYF
TRBV19,NA,TRBJ1-6,NA,TGTGCCAGTAATTTGGTCAGGGATAATTCACCCCTCCACTTT,CASNLVRDNSPLHF
TRBV6-1,few,TRBJ1-2,NA,TGTGCCAGCAGTGACGGGGGGAGTGCGAACTATGGCTACACCTTC,CASSDGGSANYGYTF